This T cell receptor beta chain was identified during a study of OX40 agonist ivuxolimab in advanced cancers. Study-wide background: The patients received ivuxolimab by intravenous route every 2 weeks at 0.01 to 10 mg/kg.

Notes on the study in general: Averaging showed that CD8+ T cells had more expanded clones than CD4+ did. The expanded peripheral T cells' antigen specificity was not determined.

The study sampled blood at baseline, cycle 4 day 1, and cycle 7 day 1. Points on this clone: Its specificity is not known.

V lost 5 bases, J lost 6 bases, and 14 bases lay in between. This CDR3 is 14 amino acids long. Germline CDR1 MDHEN, CDR2 SYDVKM. Using immunoSEQ multiplex PCR, the repertoire was profiled, and TCRdb retains in-frame clones only, with some absent. The sample includes about 19,000 clones, 73% of them seen just once. Specimen: CD4+ or CD8+ T cells sorted from blood, collected in a trial of the OX40 agonist ivuxolimab. The sequence came from an adult with an advanced solid tumor such as melanoma, head and neck, liver or kidney cancer. This chain joins TRBV28 and TRBJ1-5; the D gene is possibly TRBD1 (6 bases). The CDR3: CASSARDTGQPQHF. The CDR3 region has the DNA TGTGCCAGCAGTGCCCGGGACACGGGTCAGCCCCAGCATTTT.